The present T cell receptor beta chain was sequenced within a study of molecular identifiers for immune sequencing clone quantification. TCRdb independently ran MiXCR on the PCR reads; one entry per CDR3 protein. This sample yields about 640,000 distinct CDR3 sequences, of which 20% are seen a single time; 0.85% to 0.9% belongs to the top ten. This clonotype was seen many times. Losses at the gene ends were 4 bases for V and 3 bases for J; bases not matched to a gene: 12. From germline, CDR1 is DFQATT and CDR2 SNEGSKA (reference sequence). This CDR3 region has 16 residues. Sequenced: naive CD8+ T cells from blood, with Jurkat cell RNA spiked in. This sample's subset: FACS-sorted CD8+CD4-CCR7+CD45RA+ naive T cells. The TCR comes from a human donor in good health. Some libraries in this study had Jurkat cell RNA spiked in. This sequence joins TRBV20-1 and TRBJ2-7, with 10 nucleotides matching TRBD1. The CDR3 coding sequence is TGCAGTGCTAAAGTCCCGGGACAGGGGCGGTACTACGAGCAGTACTTC. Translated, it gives CSAKVPGQGRYYEQYF.